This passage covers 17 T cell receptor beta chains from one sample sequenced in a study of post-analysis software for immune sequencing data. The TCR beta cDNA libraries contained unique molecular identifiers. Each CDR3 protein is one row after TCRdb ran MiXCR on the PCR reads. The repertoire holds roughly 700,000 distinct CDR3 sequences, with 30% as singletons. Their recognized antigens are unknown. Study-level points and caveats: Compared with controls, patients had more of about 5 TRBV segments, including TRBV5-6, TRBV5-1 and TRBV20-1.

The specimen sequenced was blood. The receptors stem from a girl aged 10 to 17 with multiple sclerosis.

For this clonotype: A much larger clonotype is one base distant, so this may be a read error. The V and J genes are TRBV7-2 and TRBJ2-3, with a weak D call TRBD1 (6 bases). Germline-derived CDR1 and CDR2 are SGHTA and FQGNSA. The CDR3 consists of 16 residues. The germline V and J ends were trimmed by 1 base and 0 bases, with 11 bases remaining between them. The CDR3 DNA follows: TGTACCAGCAGCTTAGGAACAGGGTATAGCACAGATACGCAGTATTTT. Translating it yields CTSSLGTGYSTDTQYF.

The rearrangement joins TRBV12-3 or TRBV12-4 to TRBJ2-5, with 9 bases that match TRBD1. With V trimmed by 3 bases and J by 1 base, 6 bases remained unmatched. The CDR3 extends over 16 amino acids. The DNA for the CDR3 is TGTGCCAGCAGTTTTTGGACAGGGGTAGGCCAAGAGACCCAGTACTTC. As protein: CASSFWTGVGQETQYF.

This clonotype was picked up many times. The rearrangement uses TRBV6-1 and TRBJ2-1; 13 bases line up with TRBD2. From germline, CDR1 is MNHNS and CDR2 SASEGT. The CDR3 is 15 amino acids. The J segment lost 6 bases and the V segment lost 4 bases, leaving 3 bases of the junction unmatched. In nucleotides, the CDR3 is TGTGCCAGCAGTGGGGGACTAGCGGGGAGCAATGAGCAGTTCTTC. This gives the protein CASSGGLAGSNEQFF.

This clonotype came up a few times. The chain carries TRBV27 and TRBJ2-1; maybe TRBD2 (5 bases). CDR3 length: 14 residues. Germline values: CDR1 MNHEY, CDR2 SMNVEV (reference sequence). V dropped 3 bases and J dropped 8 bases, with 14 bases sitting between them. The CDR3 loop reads CASSFALGGHEQFF. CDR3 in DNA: TGTGCCAGCAGTTTCGCCCTCGGCGGGCATGAGCAGTTCTTC.

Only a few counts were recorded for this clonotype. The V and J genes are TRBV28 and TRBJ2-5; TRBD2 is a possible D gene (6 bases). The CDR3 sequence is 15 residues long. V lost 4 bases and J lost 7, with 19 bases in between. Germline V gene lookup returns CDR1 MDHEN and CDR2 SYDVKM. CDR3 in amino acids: CASSSSGVALGTQYF. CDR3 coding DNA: TGTGCCAGCAGTTCCTCGGGGGTCGCCCTCGGGACCCAGTACTTC.

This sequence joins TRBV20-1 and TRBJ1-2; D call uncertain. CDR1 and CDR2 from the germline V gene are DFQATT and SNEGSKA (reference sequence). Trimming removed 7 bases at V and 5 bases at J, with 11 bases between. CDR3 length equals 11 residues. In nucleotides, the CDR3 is TGCAGTGTTCCCGGGGAATATGGCTACACCTTC. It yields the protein CSVPGEYGYTF.

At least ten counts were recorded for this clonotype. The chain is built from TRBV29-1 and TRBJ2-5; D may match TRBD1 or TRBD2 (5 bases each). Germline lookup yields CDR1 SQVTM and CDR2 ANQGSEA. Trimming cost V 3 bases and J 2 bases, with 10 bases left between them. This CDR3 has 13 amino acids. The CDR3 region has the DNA TGCAGCGTTGAGGGTGGGGGTCAAGAGACCCAGTACTTC. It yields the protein CSVEGGGQETQYF.

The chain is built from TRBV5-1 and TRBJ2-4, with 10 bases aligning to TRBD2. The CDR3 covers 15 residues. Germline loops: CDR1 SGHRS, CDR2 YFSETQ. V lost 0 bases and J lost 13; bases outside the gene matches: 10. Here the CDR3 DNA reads TGCGCCAGCAGCTTGGTACTAGCGGGGAACAATGAGCAGTACTTC. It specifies CASSLVLAGNNEQYF.

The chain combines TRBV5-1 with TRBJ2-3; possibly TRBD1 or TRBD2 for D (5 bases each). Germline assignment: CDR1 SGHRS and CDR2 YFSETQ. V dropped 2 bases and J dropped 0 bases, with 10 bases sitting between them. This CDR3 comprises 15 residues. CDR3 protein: CASSFRDRSTDTQYF. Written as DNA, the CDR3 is TGCGCCAGCAGCTTCCGGGACCGAAGCACAGATACGCAGTATTTT.

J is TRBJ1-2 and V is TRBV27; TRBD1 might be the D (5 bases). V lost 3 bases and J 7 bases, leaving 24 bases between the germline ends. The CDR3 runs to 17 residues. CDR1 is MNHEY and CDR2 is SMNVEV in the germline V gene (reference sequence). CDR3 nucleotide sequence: TGTGCCAGCAGTTTTACTACGTTGGGGGGGGAGTCAAGTGGCTACACCTTC. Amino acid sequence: CASSFTTLGGESSGYTF.

This chain's CDR3 is CASSRTATYGYTF. The CDR3, as DNA: TGTGCCAGCAGCCGGACAGCAACCTATGGCTACACCTTC. The chain recombines TRBV7-2 with TRBJ1-2, with D possibly TRBD1 on 6 matching bases. V lost 5 bases and J lost 4, with 11 bases in between. Germline-derived CDR1 and CDR2 are SGHTA and FQGNSA. CDR3 length: 13 amino acids.

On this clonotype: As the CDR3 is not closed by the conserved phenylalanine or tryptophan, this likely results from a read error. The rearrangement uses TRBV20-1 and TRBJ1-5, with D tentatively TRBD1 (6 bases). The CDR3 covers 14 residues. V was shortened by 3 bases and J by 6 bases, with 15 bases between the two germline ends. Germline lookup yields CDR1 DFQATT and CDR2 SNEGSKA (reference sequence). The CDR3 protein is CSARDQGRGQPQHC. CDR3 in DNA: TGCAGTGCTAGGGACCAGGGGCGGGGTCAGCCCCAGCATTGT.

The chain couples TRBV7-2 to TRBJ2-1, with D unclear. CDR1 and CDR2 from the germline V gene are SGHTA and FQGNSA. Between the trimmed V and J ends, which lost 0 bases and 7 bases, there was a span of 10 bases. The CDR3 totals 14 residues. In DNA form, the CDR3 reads TGTGCCAGCAGCTTAGCAGACCCCGAAAATGAGCAGTTCTTC. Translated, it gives CASSLADPENEQFF.

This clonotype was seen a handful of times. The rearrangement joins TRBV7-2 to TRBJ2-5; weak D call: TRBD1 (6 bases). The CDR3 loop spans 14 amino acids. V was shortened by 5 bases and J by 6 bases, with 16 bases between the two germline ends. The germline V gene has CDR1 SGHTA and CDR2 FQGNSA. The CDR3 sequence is CASSQPRGGQTQYF. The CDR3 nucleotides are TGTGCCAGCAGCCAGCCCAGGGGCGGGCAGACCCAGTACTTC.

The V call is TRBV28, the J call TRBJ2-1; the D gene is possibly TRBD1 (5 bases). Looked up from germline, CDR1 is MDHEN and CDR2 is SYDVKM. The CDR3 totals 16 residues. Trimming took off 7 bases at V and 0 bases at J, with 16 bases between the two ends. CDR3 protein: CASIHDAGFSYNEQFF. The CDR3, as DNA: TGTGCCAGCATCCATGACGCAGGGTTCTCCTACAATGAGCAGTTCTTC.

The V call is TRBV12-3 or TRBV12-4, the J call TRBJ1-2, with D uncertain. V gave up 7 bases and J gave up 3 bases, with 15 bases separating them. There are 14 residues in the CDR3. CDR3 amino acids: CASNFMLGDYGYTF. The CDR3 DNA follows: TGTGCCAGCAATTTTATGTTGGGAGACTATGGCTACACCTTC.

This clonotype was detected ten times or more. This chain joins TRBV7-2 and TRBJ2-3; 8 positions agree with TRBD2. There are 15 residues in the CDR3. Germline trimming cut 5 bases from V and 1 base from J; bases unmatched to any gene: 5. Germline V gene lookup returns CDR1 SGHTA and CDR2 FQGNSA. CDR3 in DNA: TGTGCCAGCAGCCCAAGCGGGGGTGGCACAGATACGCAGTATTTT. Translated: CASSPSGGGTDTQYF.